Presented here are 23 T cell receptor beta chains from one specimen sequenced in a study of T-cell reconstitution after alpha-beta-depleted transplantation in children. Molecular barcoding with unique molecular identifiers was used for the TCRbeta library. TCRdb fed the PCR reads into MiXCR, producing one record per CDR3 protein. The sample carries about 600,000 distinct CDR3 sequences, over 9.5% recorded once. The specimen was PBMCs from the stem cell graft donor, collected from the stem cell graft. Receptor source: a human donor who donated a stem cell graft to a child with acute myeloid leukemia.

This clonotype was found many times. The chain links TRBV5-1 to TRBJ2-1; TRBD2 is a possible D gene (6 bases). This CDR3 has 17 amino acids. Deletions cut 0 bases from V and 0 bases from J, with 13 bases between. CDR1 and CDR2 (germline): SGHRS, YFSETQ. The DNA for the CDR3 is TGCGCCAGCAGCTTGGTAGGCGGGGCTACCTCCTACAATGAGCAGTTCTTC. It encodes CASSLVGGATSYNEQFF.

The rearrangement joins TRBV5-6 to TRBJ2-3; 11 bases map to TRBD2. Germline loops: CDR1 SGHDT, CDR2 YYEEEE. V shed 2 bases, J shed 4 bases, and the junction held 6 bases outside the gene matches. This CDR3 comprises 16 residues. CDR3 bases: TGTGCCAGCAGCTTACTAGCGGGAGTTAGGTCAGATACGCAGTATTTT. It encodes CASSLLAGVRSDTQYF.

The V and J genes are TRBV7-3 and TRBJ2-7; tentative D call: TRBD1 (6 bases). Trimming removed 0 bases from V and 1 base from J, with 10 bases in between. Germline CDR1 and CDR2: SGHTA and FQGTGA. This CDR3 comprises 15 residues. DNA of the CDR3: TGTGCCAGCAGCTTAACCTCGGACAGTTCCTACGAGCAGTACTTC. Its translation: CASSLTSDSSYEQYF.

This clonotype was observed at least ten times. This chain's CDR3 is CSANRGLLTGELFF. CDR3 nucleotide sequence: TGCAGTGCTAACAGGGGGCTACTCACCGGGGAGCTGTTTTTT. V gene TRBV20-1 combines with J gene TRBJ2-2, with TRBD1 matching 9 bases. The CDR3 has 14 amino acids. Germline V gives CDR1 DFQATT, CDR2 SNEGSKA (reference sequence). V trimming: 4 bases; J trimming: 4 bases; junction bases outside the gene matches: 4.

Ten or more counts support this clonotype. The chain is built from TRBV7-9 and TRBJ2-7, with 7 nucleotides matching TRBD2. The length of the CDR3 is 15 residues. V trimming: 0 bases; J trimming: 4 bases; junction bases outside the gene matches: 6. From germline, CDR1 is SEHNR and CDR2 FQNEAQ (reference sequence). For the CDR3, the DNA is TGTGCCAGCAGCTTAGCCGGGACTAACGTTTACGAGCAGTACTTC. This codes for CASSLAGTNVYEQYF.

This clonotype was detected only a few times. The chain carries TRBV15 and TRBJ1-5; D is uncertain. V dropped 3 bases and J dropped 4 bases, with 10 bases sitting between them. CDR3 length: 14 residues. Germline V lookup: CDR1 LNHNV, CDR2 YYDKDF (reference sequence). The chain's CDR3 is CATSSGGGNQPQHF. CDR3 coding DNA: TGTGCCACCAGCAGTGGAGGAGGTAATCAGCCCCAGCATTTT.

This clonotype was detected a few times. The chain recombines TRBV7-2 with TRBJ2-7; D ambiguous. This CDR3 has 13 amino acids. Trimming removed 1 base from V and 3 bases from J, with 7 bases in between. From germline, CDR1 is SGHTA and CDR2 FQGNSA. The CDR3 DNA reads TGTGCCAGCAGCTTAGAACGAATCTACGAGCAGTACTTC. Its protein is CASSLERIYEQYF.

V usage is TRBV29-1 and J usage is TRBJ2-3; 7 bases fit TRBD1. The DNA matches TRBJ1-5 better at its end, which makes the J call doubtful. CDR1 is SQVTM and CDR2 is ANQGSEA in the germline V gene. The CDR3 spans 15 residues. CDR3 bases: TGCAGCGTTGAGTTAGCGGAGGGAGGGACAGATACGCAGCATTTT. Protein sequence: CSVELAEGGTDTQHF.

This chain connects TRBV7-2 to TRBJ1-5; D might be TRBD1 (5 bases). V was shortened by 6 bases and J by 1 base, with 13 bases between the two germline ends. The CDR3 has 15 amino acids. Germline CDR1 and CDR2: SGHTA and FQGNSA. The CDR3 DNA sequence: TGTGCCAGCAGTTTACAGGTGGGAAGCAATCAGCCCCAGCATTTT. It yields the protein CASSLQVGSNQPQHF. Full variable domain (rest looked up from reference TRBV7-2 and TRBJ1-5): GAGVSQSPSNKVTEKGKDVELRCDPISGHTALYWYRQSLGQGLEFLIYFQGNSAPDKSGLPSDRFSAERTGGSVSTLTIQRTQQEDSAVYLCASSLQVGSNQPQHFGDGTRLSIL.

The chain recombines TRBV28 with TRBJ1-5, with D uncertain. V lost 4 bases to trimming and J lost 0 bases, with 16 bases between them. Per germline, CDR1 MDHEN and CDR2 SYDVKM. This CDR3 comprises 17 residues. Written as DNA, the CDR3 is TGTGCCAGCAGTTCCCCGACCTTGGGGTATAGCAATCAGCCCCAGCATTTT. It is translated as CASSSPTLGYSNQPQHF.

This clonotype has only a few counts. The rearrangement uses TRBV2 and TRBJ2-7; 9 nucleotides line up with TRBD1. The CDR3 totals 14 residues. V lost 1 base and J lost 3; bases outside the gene matches: 1. Germline CDR1 is SNHLY and CDR2 is FYNNEI. The CDR3: CASSEGTGVYEQYF. The CDR3 nucleotides are TGTGCCAGCAGTGAAGGGACAGGGGTCTACGAGCAGTACTTC.

Many counts were recorded for this clonotype. The V gene is TRBV5-1, the J gene TRBJ1-1; no definite D call. The germline CDR1 and CDR2 sequences are SGHRS and YFSETQ. Trimming took 0 bases from V and 0 from J, leaving 6 bases between them. The CDR3 is 14 residues long. The CDR3 loop is CASSLGDLNTEAFF. CDR3 nucleotides: TGCGCCAGCAGCTTGGGTGACTTGAACACTGAAGCTTTCTTT. Filled out from reference TRBV5-1 and TRBJ1-1, the complete variable domain reads KAGVTQTPRYLIKTRGQQVTLSCSPISGHRSVSWYQQTPGQGLQFLFEYFSETQRNKGNFPGRFSGRQFSNSRSEMNVSTLELGDSALYLCASSLGDLNTEAFFGQGTRLTVV.

Worth noting for this clonotype: One end of the junction does not line up with germline, which may come from a read error. This sequence joins TRBV12-3 or TRBV12-4 and TRBJ2-4, with 7 bases aligning to TRBD1. The CDR3 spans 15 residues. The CDR3, as DNA: TGTGCCAGCAGGGACAGGTTTCTAGCCAAAAACAATCAGTACTTC. It codes for CASRDRFLAKNNQYF.

This chain connects TRBV3-1 to TRBJ1-1; 7 bases line up with TRBD1. J gave up 2 bases and V 5 bases, and 11 bases lay outside the gene matches. Germline-derived CDR1 and CDR2 are LGHDT and YNNKEL (reference sequence). The CDR3 has 16 amino acids. This chain's CDR3 is CASSSRGRGVNTEAFF. The CDR3 nucleotides are TGTGCCAGCAGCTCGAGGGGGCGCGGAGTTAACACTGAAGCTTTCTTT.

This clonotype was seen only a few times. The V and J genes are TRBV25-1 and TRBJ2-5; 8 positions agree with TRBD1. This CDR3 has 12 amino acids. Germline CDR1 reads MGHDK; CDR2 reads SYGVNS. With 9 bases clipped from V and 4 bases from J, the junction kept 4 bases outside the gene matches. The CDR3 is CASNTGGETQYF. DNA of the CDR3: TGTGCCAGTAATACAGGGGGAGAGACCCAGTACTTC.

In its sample, this clonotype was seen a few times. This chain connects TRBV20-1 to TRBJ2-3, with TRBD2 identical over 10 bases. The ends lost 0 bases at V and 3 bases at J; junction bases unmatched: 9. The CDR3 has 17 residues. Germline CDR1 is DFQATT and CDR2 is SNEGSKA (reference sequence). In DNA form, the CDR3 reads TGCAGTGCTAGAGATAAGAAGGGACTAGCGAGGACAGATACGCAGTATTTT. Translated: CSARDKKGLARTDTQYF.

The rearrangement uses TRBV2 and TRBJ2-7; D call uncertain. V shed 10 bases and J shed 9 bases, with 16 bases lying between them. This CDR3 spans 11 amino acids. Germline CDR1 is SNHLY and CDR2 is FYNNEI. The chain's CDR3 is CAIHTPSGQYF. The CDR3 region has the DNA TGTGCCATACACACCCCGTCCGGGCAGTACTTC.

This clonotype has a handful of counts. The chain recombines TRBV5-1 with TRBJ2-1; the D gene is possibly TRBD1 (6 bases). V was shortened by 0 bases and J by 8 bases, with 15 bases between the two germline ends. The V gene's germline CDR1 is SGHRS and CDR2 YFSETQ. This CDR3 region has 15 residues. The CDR3 protein is CASSLVPTKGDEQFF. The CDR3 DNA follows: TGCGCCAGCAGCTTGGTTCCCACCAAGGGGGATGAGCAGTTCTTC.

The CDR3 coding sequence is TGTGCCATTTCTTTACAGGGATCCTACAATGAGCAGTTCTTC. Its protein product is CAISLQGSYNEQFF. The chain couples TRBV6-1 to TRBJ2-1; tentative D call: TRBD1 (6 bases). Trimming removed 10 bases at V and 1 base at J, with 14 bases between. In germline, CDR1 is MNHNS, CDR2 SASEGT. This CDR3 is built from 14 residues.

This clonotype was detected ten times or more. The rearrangement links TRBV25-1 to TRBJ2-7; the D gene is possibly TRBD1 (6 bases). V gave up 8 bases and J gave up 0 bases, with 8 bases separating them. The length of the CDR3 is 12 residues. CDR1 and CDR2 (germline): MGHDK, SYGVNS. The CDR3 reads CASSDSSYEQYF. As DNA, the CDR3 is TGTGCCAGCTCGGACAGCTCCTACGAGCAGTACTTC.

V usage is TRBV7-8 and J usage is TRBJ1-1; possible D gene TRBD1, 6 bases. This CDR3 is 17 amino acids long. In germline, CDR1 is SGHVS, CDR2 FQNEAQ. V was shortened by 6 bases and J by 0 bases, with 20 bases between the two germline ends. The CDR3 region is CASSFRARGPMNTEAFF. The CDR3 region has the DNA TGTGCCAGCAGTTTTAGGGCCAGGGGACCGATGAACACTGAAGCTTTCTTT.

In this sample, this clonotype turned up a few times. The chain links TRBV7-9 to TRBJ2-7; D unclear. Germline V gene lookup returns CDR1 SEHNR and CDR2 FQNEAQ (reference sequence). The CDR3 is 13 amino acids. Trimming cost V 2 bases and J 3 bases, with 8 bases left between them. In DNA form, the CDR3 reads TGTGCCAGCAGCTTACTAGAGATCTACGAGCAGTACTTC. It encodes CASSLLEIYEQYF.

The sample holds many counts of this clonotype. Germline and junction disagree at one end, which may indicate a read error. The genes are TRBV5-1 and TRBJ2-2; TRBD2 agrees at 9 bases. The CDR3 is 15 amino acids. Germline V gives CDR1 SGHRS, CDR2 YFSETQ. Here the CDR3 DNA reads TGTGCCAGCAGTTTAGCGGGAGCGAACACCGGGGAGCTGTTTTTT. It yields the protein CASSLAGANTGELFF. Supplemented by reference TRBV5-1 and TRBJ2-2, the full variable domain reads KAGVTQTPRYLIKTRGQQVTLSCSPISGHRSVSWYQQTPGQGLQFLFEYFSETQRNKGNFPGRFSGRQFSNSRSEMNVSTLELGDSALYLCASSLAGANTGELFFGEGSRLTVL.